The present T cell receptor (beta chain) was sequenced within a study of blood T cell repertoires in COVID-19. Here immunoSEQ multiplex PCR was the method, and the copy in TCRdb shows in-frame clones only, minus some. The data hold about 180,000 clones, with approximately 92% observed a single time. J was trimmed by 5 bases and V by 4 bases; bases with no gene match: 7. Germline loops: CDR1 SGHNT, CDR2 YYREEE (reference sequence). The CDR3 sequence is 16 residues long. The specimen was PBMCs or T cells enriched from blood (not recorded which). The chain carries TRBV5-4 and TRBJ2-2, with 11 bases matching TRBD2. The sequence was obtained from a woman in her 40s with acute COVID-19. The CDR3 spells CASSKTSGGGTGELFF. CDR3 DNA sequence: TGTGCCAGCAGCAAAACTAGCGGGGGCGGGACCGGGGAGCTGTTTTTT.